This paragraph reports one TCR beta chain. The antigen it binds to is not known. One base away there is no much larger clone; base qualities are not given. The library was produced with the immunoSEQ multiplex PCR assay. For the multiplex PCR, a mixture combining 60 forward primers for TCR Vbeta segments and 13 reverse primers for TCR Jbeta segments was used. The CDR3 region of rearranged TCR beta genes was amplified from genomic DNA with a multiplex PCR assay. The amplified TCR beta libraries were sequenced on the Illumina HiSeq System as 87-base-pair reads. As for the original processing: A later analysis counted about 80 million unique TCR beta chains across the 650 to 800 repertoires, and 9.5 million to 11 million of these chains were shared by at least two donors. Raw reads were error-corrected and collapsed into unique sequences with a nearest-neighbor algorithm that merged closely related sequences to remove PCR and sequencing errors. V, D and J gene segments were assigned by aligning CDR3 sequences to IMGT reference sequences. For a sequence to be retained, a match of at least six nucleotides was required to both a V gene segment and a J gene segment. A rearrangement was called productive if the CDR3 had no stop codons and remained in frame with V and J, and every other rearrangement was called non-productive. CDR3 was defined by IMGT convention, running from the second conserved V-encoded cysteine to the conserved J-encoded phenylalanine. The earlier analysis of some 600 of the donors excluded sequences that lacked an unambiguous match to a single V gene segment. An earlier analysis of some 610 of the donors called V segments functional above 56.7% productive rearrangements and segregating when the between-donor standard deviation exceeded 5%. A statistical classification framework was built to diagnose cytomegalovirus status from the catalog of TCR beta chain sequences. In a later analysis, V and J genes were assigned by comparing TCR nucleotide sequences against IMGT/GENE-DB human TR gene sequences. Using the TCRdist pipeline, a later analysis assigned CDR3 sequences along with most-parsimonious VDJ recombination scenarios. In a later analysis, each TCR beta chain was defined by its CDR3 amino acid sequence together with its V-gene family, and reads without a unique V-gene family were excluded. To address suspected cross-contamination and a sequencing artifact, a later analysis removed under 600 highly shared, low-generation-probability nucleotide sequences. In a later analysis, a clonal expansion index was calculated for each public chain from normalized within-repertoire ranks of inferred template counts. In a later analysis, generation probabilities were computed using a VDJ recombination model fitted to out-of-frame rearrangements, and the results were checked against IGoR. In a later analysis, TCR-TCR, TCR-HLA and TCR-CMV co-occurrence was scored with hypergeometric tests, and a repertoire-size bias correction was applied to TCR pairs. To estimate false discovery rates, a later analysis permuted the HLA or CMV assignments 20 times. In a later analysis, co-occurring TCRs were grouped using DBSCAN, with TCRdist sequence similarity added in when clustering inside HLA-allele-positive subsets. Repertoires with fewer than 30,000 or more than 120,000 public chains, plus five repertoires with anomalous nucleotide sharing, were excluded from co-occurrence clustering. TCRdb limited this immuneACCESS table to in-frame rearrangements with V and J called. A share of clones is missing; checked studies link under half to unresolved V genes, and the rest is unexplained. V and J calls plus clone size are reproduced from that table; the DNA served to infer D and trimming. This sample holds 110,000 or so clones; about 72% were observed only once. About 5% of the sample is held by the ten biggest clonotypes.

This sample stems from a study of cytomegalovirus exposure and HLA in healthy donors (dated by TCRdb to 2016 to 2017). Describing the broader study: An earlier analysis of approximately 640 of the donors reported more than 250 Gb of sequence data and around 120 million unique TCR beta sequences from about 179 million T cells. Roughly 300 gigabases of sequencing data and about 92 million unique TCR sequences made up an early release that covered around 640 HLA-typed donors. Of the 350 to 450 genotyped donors, roughly 85% fell in the genetic ancestry cluster associated with self-reported Caucasian donors. The study was designed to test whether signatures of past pathogen exposure could be identified by cataloging public T cell receptors. Using immunosequencing, the study profiled T cell repertoires from around 680 subjects and related those repertoires to cytomegalovirus serostatus. Besides the first cohort of 550 to 750 subjects, a separate validation cohort made up of over 95 different subjects was used. High-throughput TCR immunosequencing, statistical association of individual TCRs with disease status, and machine learning were combined to predict cytomegalovirus infection status. A later analysis re-examined previously published TCR beta repertoires from around 670 donors and added high-resolution HLA genotyping to investigate patterns of TCR occurrence. In the later analysis, no new phenotypic data were used to find candidate immune exposures; instead, reliance was placed on TCR beta sequences and their occurrence across donors. To decide whether each TCR beta V gene segment behaved as functional or pseudogenic, an earlier analysis of 587 of the donors relied on high-throughput TCR beta sequencing. Donor age, sex, ethnicity and CMV serostatus were compiled together with the repertoire data. A later genetic analysis took genome-wide SNP genotypes for about 55% of the 666 donors and used that subset as a discovery cohort. All discovery cohort repertoires had been generated using a single sequencing platform. HLA typing included class I and class II loci at four-digit resolution. The number of donors typed differed by locus, with 629-630 for A, B, C, DRB1 and DQB1, more than 500 for DQA1, about 610 for DPA1, and 472 for DPB1. A handful of DR-DQ haplotypes were handled as single units for association and clustering because linkage in the cohort was strong. Among 300 to 500 genotyped donors of the cohort, an average of around 240,000 unique TCR beta nucleotide sequences was sequenced per donor, of which 15% to 20% were non-productive.

CDR3 length: 17 amino acids, cysteine to phenylalanine. This entry keeps only the CDR3 DNA: 51 bases, framed from base 1. The germline V gene (reference sequence) yields GTSNPN for CDR1 and SVGIG for CDR2. The germline ends are 18 bases apart after V is trimmed by 0 bases and J by 2 bases. Study-wide conclusions, independent of this receptor: According to a later analysis, parvovirus B19, influenza, CMV and Epstein-Barr virus appeared linked to several top co-occurrence clusters. Because HLA typing was missing for some donors at each locus, association tests included only the typed subset. A further reported finding was that TCR beta sequences accurately predicted the HLA-A and HLA-B alleles for most subjects in the first cohort. Immune exposure information for the cohort was limited to CMV serostatus. Most CMV-associated TCR beta chains appeared to be HLA-restricted in a later analysis, and the HLA associations seemed to be driven largely by CMV exposure. At a false discovery rate of 0.05, a later analysis linked 15,000 to 20,000 TCR beta sequences to specific HLA alleles. In both the original and validation cohorts, the classifier was reported to diagnose cytomegalovirus status with high specificity and sensitivity. The presence/absence analyses assumed that sequencing depth was roughly uniform across donors, and that assumption may not be true. According to a later genetic analysis, donors in an Asian-associated ancestry cluster had fewer N-insertions in productive TCRs than the approximately 630-donor mean. An earlier analysis of some 560 of the donors showed that most TCR beta V segments appeared in productive rearrangements either about 90% or about 30% of the time, which broadly matched IMGT annotations. In vitro tests confirmed that a few of the cytomegalovirus-associated TCR beta chains recognize cytomegalovirus antigens. It was suggested by the authors that the approach could potentially be generalized to other disease states and immunological phenotypes. A later genetic analysis associated a missense DCLRE1C variant with V-gene and J-gene trimming of TCR beta chains, and an independent cohort replicated the association. Correlated functional status among segregating V segments might reflect linkage disequilibrium, but an unknown experimental factor could not be ruled out. In a later analysis, the rate of TCR association differed among HLA loci, with DRB1 alleles having the most associated TCRs and HLA-C alleles having the fewest. This cohort had only TCR beta chains sequenced, and the lack of alpha or paired-chain data limited which features could be detected. The study listed 164 TCR beta chains as associated with cytomegalovirus. When HLA alleles, especially DR and DQ, strongly co-occurred, attributing TCR associations to individual alleles was difficult. Because counts were too low, around 17 rarely observed V segments, including chromosome 9 orphons, were left out of the earlier analysis of roughly 600 of the donors. Most TCR sequences were seen in very few donors, while some public TCRs were found in many individuals. In a later analysis, HLA-associated TCR beta chains were found to be more clonally expanded and to have lower generation probabilities than equally common non-associated chains. A cluster of highly shared sequence variants was judged likely to represent a technical artifact of the sequencing pipeline. Because the 87-base-pair reads could not distinguish some IMGT-functional V segments, including TRBV6-2 and TRBV6-3, those segments were excluded.

In total, approximately 690 healthy bone marrow donors made up the cohort. All cohort members were sampled while nominally healthy, although unrecorded immune exposures were likely present. The donor tested CMV seropositive and was one of the 289 seropositive cohort members. Every donor gave a peripheral blood sample, and the peripheral blood mononuclear cells from that sample were used for TCR beta sequencing. Genomic DNA was extracted from the blood cell samples with the Qiagen DNeasy Blood Extraction Kit. Sequences were obtained from PBMCs. The sequence joins TRBV30 to TRBJ2-3; TRBD2 is a possible D gene, resting on 6 matching bases. The clonotype comes from a man aged 45-65 years in good health and CMV-seropositive. Here is the DNA: TGTGCCTGGAGTGTAGGGTACGTTGCGGGGATCACAGATACGCAGTATTTT. This yields the protein CAWSVGYVAGITDTQYF.